Below, one T cell receptor (beta chain) is given with its context. Its target is not known. Profiling relied on immunoSEQ multiplex PCR, and the TCRdb table lists in-frame clones only, not all of them. The data show approximately 14,000 clones, about 56% seen once. This sample was included in a study of radiation and T cells in renal cell carcinoma. Whole-study results and caveats: In nephrectomy-only tumors, top 100 clonotypes averaged about 45%, versus around 54% irradiated.

Described treatment: treatment-naive control, cytoreductive nephrectomy. Treatment-naive patients without radiation supplied the control tumors at nephrectomy. The tumor was a clear cell renal cell carcinoma. Control tumor donors were several females and roughly 10 males, median age 57 years. Per the germline V gene, CDR1 is SEHNR and CDR2 is FQNEAQ (reference sequence). The CDR3 contains 15 residues. The V and J ends lost 5 bases and 0 bases respectively, with 11 bases between them. This sequence was found in a man aged 50 to 60 with renal cell carcinoma. The chain uses TRBV7-9 and TRBJ1-3; D unclear. This specimen was tumor tissue, taken from a patient whose treatment was nephrectomy without radiotherapy. The CDR3 DNA sequence: TGTGCCAGCAGCCCCTCAAGAAGCTCTGGAAACACCATATATTTT. This translates into CASSPSRSSGNTIYF.